This T cell receptor beta chain originates from a study of regulatory T cells in long-lasting Graves disease. Arm-PCR of CDR3 regions and iRepertoire HTBI primers were the basis on which TCR beta libraries were built. In TCRdb, the multiplex PCR reads were re-called with MiXCR into one record per CDR3 protein. The sample lists 450,000 to 600,000 distinct CDR3 sequences, roughly 14% seen once, with roughly 10% in the top ten. On this clonotype: Possible read error: a much larger clone is one base away.

The sample's time point: newly diagnosed GD, antithyroid drugs for less than 3 months. PBMC RNA was the source of the TCR library. It was by American Thyroid Association guidelines that Graves' disease was diagnosed. The germline V gene has CDR1 KGHDR and CDR2 SFDVKD. CDR3 length: 16 amino acids. These data also featured in a second study, about T cells in Graves' hyperthyroidism and ophthalmopathy. That work states: Investigators excluded patients with uncontrolled infection, other autoimmune disease, pregnancy or lactation. TCR CDR3 underwent first-round RT-PCR with the HTBI primer set.

Sample: peripheral blood mononuclear cells (PBMCs), taken at new diagnosis, from a patient treated with antithyroid drugs. This TCR came from a man aged 25 to 40 with Graves disease. The chain joins TRBV24-1 to TRBJ2-1; the D is unclear. The CDR3 DNA reads as TGTTCCACCAGTGATATCCAGCAGGAAGATGGTAATGAGCAGTTCTTC. Its protein is CSTSDIQQEDGNEQFF.